The present T cell receptor beta chain was sequenced within a study of Ad26.COV2.S vaccination and SARS-CoV-2 variants. V gave up 0 bases and J gave up 3 bases, with 15 bases separating them. This CDR3 comprises 16 residues. The V gene's germline CDR1 is LNHDA and CDR2 SQIVND (reference sequence). Study-level points and caveats: With respect to non-spike TCR breadth, vaccine and placebo recipients were similar. A substantial breadth of spike-specific CD8+ and CD4+ T cell responses after vaccination has been reported.

Repertoires were generated with immunoSEQ multiplex PCR, while TCRdb's copy carries only in-frame clones and drops some. The data show more than 150,000 clones, with around 90% seen just once and around 6.1% held by the top ten. Concerning this clone: Its target is not known.

The receptor's source is a human donor who had recovered from COVID-19. The chain joins TRBV19 to TRBJ2-7; the D gene is possibly TRBD2 (5 bases). Specimen: peripheral blood, collected after recovery from COVID-19. DNA for the CDR3: TGTGCCAGTAGTATAGATCTTGGACTGAACATCTACGAGCAGTACTTC. Its protein is CASSIDLGLNIYEQYF. The full variable domain, with the rest looked up from reference TRBV19 and TRBJ2-7, is DGGITQSPKYLFRKEGQNVTLSCEQNLNHDAMYWYRQDPGQGLRLIYYSQIVNDFQKGDIAEGYSVSREKKESFPLTVTSAQKNPTAFYLCASSIDLGLNIYEQYFGPGTRLTVT.